Below, one T cell receptor (beta chain) is given with its context. Antigen specificity is unknown. As for the donors, each was a healthy bone marrow donor. These data originate in a study of cytomegalovirus exposure and HLA in healthy donors. The PCR ran on 60 Vbeta and 13 Jbeta primers. Repertoires were generated with immunoSEQ multiplex PCR, while TCRdb's copy carries only in-frame clones and drops some. The data hold under 200,000 clones, with 84% observed a single time. The V end lost 1 base, the J end lost 0 bases, and 9 bases lay between the germline ends. The germline V gene encodes CDR1 MNHEY and CDR2 SMNVEV (reference sequence). The CDR3 loop spans 15 amino acids. Whole-study findings and limits: An apparent linkage of common viral pathogens to several of the most significant clusters emerged in a later analysis. A previous analysis found most TCR beta V segments productive roughly 87% or roughly 30% of the time.

The receptor's source is a boy aged 2 to 10 in good health and CMV-seronegative. The chain uses TRBV27 and TRBJ1-1, with D possibly being TRBD1 (5 bases). The sample comprised PBMCs. The CDR3 here is CASSLFQGMNTEAFF. The CDR3 nucleotides read TGTGCCAGCAGTTTATTTCAGGGCATGAACACTGAAGCTTTCTTT.